This T cell receptor beta chain is from a study of shared clonotypes between healthy human individuals. General study findings and limits: Researchers found naive subsets generally carried larger estimated richness than memory subsets. A limitation of the genetic and exposure-history diversity represented arose from few donors.

Germline V CDR1 and CDR2: SGHRS, YFSETQ. V dropped 0 bases and J dropped 2; count of bases not matched to a gene: 2. This CDR3 contains 15 residues. A single count supports this clone. Its target is unknown. Different DNA sequences within this sample yield the same CDR3. This table comes from immunoSEQ multiplex PCR, and its TCRdb copy is limited to in-frame clones, with some not included. The profile shows 2 million to 2.5 million clones, approximately 94% of them singletons. This chain connects TRBV5-1 to TRBJ2-7; 10 nucleotides agree with TRBD1. The TCR sequence derives from a man aged 18 to 29 in good health. The sample taken for sequencing was naive CD4+ T cells sorted from blood. Subset in this sample: CD45RA+ positively selected. CDR3 bases: TGCGCCAGCAGCTTGGGCGGGACAGGGGCCTACGAGCAGTACTTC. As protein: CASSLGGTGAYEQYF.